This T cell receptor beta chain is from a study of T-cell memory formation after mild COVID-19. Whole-study context: TCR clusters were mostly donor specific. Study results and limitations: CD4/CD8 balance characterized clones contracting day 15 to 85, and CD4+ skew characterized later expanders. Contracting CD4+ clones sat mainly in CM and EM; CD8+ in EMRA.

This clonotype was recorded a few times. Antigen: not known. Using constant-segment primers, 5'RACE produced TCR alpha and TCR beta cDNA libraries carrying sample barcodes and UMIs. TCRdb fed the 5' RACE reads into MiXCR, producing one record per CDR3 protein. Of about 560,000 distinct CDR3 sequences in the sample, approximately 21% were seen once. CDR3 size: 13 residues. V dropped 9 bases and J dropped 4 bases, with 15 bases sitting between them. Germline V gene lookup returns CDR1 LNHDA and CDR2 SQIVND (reference sequence). The chain has TRBV19 and TRBJ1-2; D ambiguous. The clonotype originates from an adult woman who had mild COVID-19 (a few samples of this study predate the infection). Cell type and time point are not known. Sequencing used PBMCs or a T cell subset sorted from them (not recorded which). In nucleotides, the CDR3 is TGTGCCAGCACGCCGGGCGGAGCCTATGGCTACACCTTC. Its protein is CASTPGGAYGYTF.